This T cell receptor beta chain was sequenced during a study of OX40 agonist ivuxolimab in advanced cancers. Looking at the study overall: The patients received agonistic anti-OX40 (CD134) antibody ivuxolimab. General study results and limits: At doses 0.1 to 3.0 mg/kg, CD4+ and CD8+ clones expanded.

Remarks on this clone: Its antigen is undetermined.

CDR3 size: 14 residues. V shed 7 bases and J shed 5 bases, with 14 bases lying between them. Germline V gene sequence: CDR1 SNHLY, CDR2 FYNNEI. TCRdb's table, derived via immunoSEQ multiplex PCR, lists solely in-frame clones and lacks some. Among 55,000 to 65,000 clones listed, 75% to 90% were seen once. The rearrangement uses TRBV2 and TRBJ2-2; no clear D gene. The receptor was derived from an adult with an advanced solid tumor such as melanoma, head and neck, liver or kidney cancer. The specimen comprised CD4+ or CD8+ T cells sorted from blood, sampled in a trial of the OX40 agonist ivuxolimab. The CDR3 loop reads CASTGLQATGELFF. Written as DNA, the CDR3 is TGTGCCAGCACGGGCCTCCAGGCGACCGGGGAGCTGTTTTTT.